This T cell receptor beta chain is from a study of cytomegalovirus exposure and HLA in healthy donors. Primers for the PCR totalled 60 Vbeta and 13 Jbeta. Libraries were prepared by immunoSEQ multiplex PCR; TCRdb keeps only in-frame clonotypes and omits some of them. The data contain about 160,000 clones, roughly nine tenths of them singletons. The sample was PBMCs. The receptor's source is a woman aged 30 to 39 in good health and CMV-seronegative.

The CDR3, as DNA: TGTGCCAGCACCGGGGGACAGCAAGAGACCCAGTACTTC. Encoded protein: CASTGGQQETQYF. The rearrangement joins TRBV2 to TRBJ2-5; weak D call: TRBD1 (7 bases). CDR1 is SNHLY, CDR2 FYNNEI, per germline. CDR3 length: 13 residues. Deletions cut 7 bases from V and 2 bases from J, with 11 bases between.